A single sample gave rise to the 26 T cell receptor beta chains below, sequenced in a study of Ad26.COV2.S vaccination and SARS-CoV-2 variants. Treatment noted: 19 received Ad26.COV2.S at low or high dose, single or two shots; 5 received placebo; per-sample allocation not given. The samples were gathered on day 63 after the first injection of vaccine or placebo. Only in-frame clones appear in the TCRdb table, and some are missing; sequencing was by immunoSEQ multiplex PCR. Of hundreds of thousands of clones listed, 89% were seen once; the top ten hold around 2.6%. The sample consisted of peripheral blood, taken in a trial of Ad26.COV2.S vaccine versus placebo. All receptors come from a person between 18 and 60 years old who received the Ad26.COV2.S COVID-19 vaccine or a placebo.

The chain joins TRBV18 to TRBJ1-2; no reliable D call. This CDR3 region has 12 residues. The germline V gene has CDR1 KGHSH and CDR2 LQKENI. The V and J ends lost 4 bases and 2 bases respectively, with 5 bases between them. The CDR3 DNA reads TGTGCCAGCTCACTACAAAACTATGGCTACACCTTC. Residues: CASSLQNYGYTF.

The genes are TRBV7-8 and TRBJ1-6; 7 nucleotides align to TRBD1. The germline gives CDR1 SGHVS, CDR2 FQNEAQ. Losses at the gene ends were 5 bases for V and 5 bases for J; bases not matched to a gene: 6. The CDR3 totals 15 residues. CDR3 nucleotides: TGTGCCAGCAGCCCCTGGACAGGCAATAATTCACCCCTCCACTTT. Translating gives CASSPWTGNNSPLHF.

The CDR3 DNA reads TGTGCCAACCTGCAAGAGACCCAGTACTTC. The encoded protein is CANLQETQYF. This rearrangement joins TRBV5-8 to TRBJ2-5; D is uncertain. Deletions cut 9 bases from V and 2 bases from J, with 5 bases between. This CDR3 has 10 amino acids. From germline, CDR1 is SGHTS and CDR2 YDEGEE.

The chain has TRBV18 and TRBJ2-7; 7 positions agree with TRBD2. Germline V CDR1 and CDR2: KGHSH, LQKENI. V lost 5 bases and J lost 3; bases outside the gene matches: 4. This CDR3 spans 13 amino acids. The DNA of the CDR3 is TGTGCCAGCTCAATAGCGGGTGGCTACGAGCAGTACGTC. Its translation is CASSIAGGYEQYV.

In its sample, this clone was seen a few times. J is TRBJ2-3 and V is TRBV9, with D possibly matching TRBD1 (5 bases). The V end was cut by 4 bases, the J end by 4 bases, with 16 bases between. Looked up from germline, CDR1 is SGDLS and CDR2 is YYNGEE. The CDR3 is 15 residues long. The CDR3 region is CASSLGADSSDTQYF. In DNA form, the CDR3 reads TGTGCCAGCAGCCTTGGGGCCGACTCTTCAGATACGCAGTATTTT.

The CDR3 bases are TGTGCCAGCAGTGAAGATTCCGAACTTCATAATCAGCCCCAGCATTTT. This translates into CASSEDSELHNQPQHF. The chain carries TRBV2 and TRBJ1-5; no clear D. This CDR3 contains 16 residues. V shed 1 base and J shed 4 bases, with 14 bases lying between them. Per germline, CDR1 SNHLY and CDR2 FYNNEI.

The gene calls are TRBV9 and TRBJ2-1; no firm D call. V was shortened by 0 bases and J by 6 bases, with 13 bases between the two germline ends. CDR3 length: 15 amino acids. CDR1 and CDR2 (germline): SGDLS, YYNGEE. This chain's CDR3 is CASSVVSVSPNEQFF. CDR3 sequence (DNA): TGTGCCAGCAGCGTAGTCAGCGTCTCACCCAATGAGCAGTTCTTC.

The CDR3 spells CASSPDRETQYF. DNA for the CDR3: TGTGCCAGCAGCCCGGACCGGGAGACCCAGTACTTC. V is TRBV11-3 and J is TRBJ2-5; D gene ambiguous. The CDR3 is 12 residues long. V lost 5 bases and J 5 bases, leaving 9 bases between the germline ends. Germline loops: CDR1 SGHNT, CDR2 YENEEA. Full variable domain (outside the CDR3, taken from reference TRBV11-3 and TRBJ2-5): EAGVVQSPRYKIIEKKQPVAFWCNPISGHNTLYWYLQNLGQGPELLIRYENEEAVDDSQLPKDRFSAERLKGVDSTLKIQPAELGDSAVYLCASSPDRETQYFGPGTRLLVL.

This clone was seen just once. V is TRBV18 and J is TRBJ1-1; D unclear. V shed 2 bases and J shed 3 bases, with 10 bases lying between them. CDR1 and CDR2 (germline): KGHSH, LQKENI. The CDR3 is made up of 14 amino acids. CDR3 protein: CASSPLSEDTEAFF. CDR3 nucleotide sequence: TGTGCCAGCTCACCATTGAGTGAGGACACTGAAGCTTTCTTT.

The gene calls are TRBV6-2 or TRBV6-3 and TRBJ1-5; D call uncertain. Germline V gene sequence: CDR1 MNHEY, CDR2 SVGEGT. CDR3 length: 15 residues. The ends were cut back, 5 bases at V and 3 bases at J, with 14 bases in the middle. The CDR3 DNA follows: TGTGCCAGCAGTCGCCGGACTGTATTCAATCAGCCCCAGCATTTT. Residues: CASSRRTVFNQPQHF.

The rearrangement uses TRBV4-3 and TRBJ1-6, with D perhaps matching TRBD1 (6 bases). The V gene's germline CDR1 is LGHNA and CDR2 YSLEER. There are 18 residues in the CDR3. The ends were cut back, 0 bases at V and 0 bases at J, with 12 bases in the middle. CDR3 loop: CASSQDYQGHSYNSPLHF. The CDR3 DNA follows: TGCGCCAGCAGCCAAGATTACCAGGGGCACTCCTATAATTCACCCCTCCACTTT.

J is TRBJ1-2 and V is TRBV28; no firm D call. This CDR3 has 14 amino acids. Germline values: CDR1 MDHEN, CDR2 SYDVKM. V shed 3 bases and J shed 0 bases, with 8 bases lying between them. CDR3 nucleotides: TGTGCCAGCAGTTTCGCGGGCGCTAACTATGGCTACACCTTC. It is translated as CASSFAGANYGYTF.

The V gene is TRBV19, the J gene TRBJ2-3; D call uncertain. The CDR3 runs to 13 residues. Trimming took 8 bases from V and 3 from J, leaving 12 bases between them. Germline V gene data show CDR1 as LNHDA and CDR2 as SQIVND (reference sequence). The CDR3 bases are TGTGCCAGTCGTTCGGGCGTTACAGATACGCAGTATTTT. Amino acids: CASRSGVTDTQYF.

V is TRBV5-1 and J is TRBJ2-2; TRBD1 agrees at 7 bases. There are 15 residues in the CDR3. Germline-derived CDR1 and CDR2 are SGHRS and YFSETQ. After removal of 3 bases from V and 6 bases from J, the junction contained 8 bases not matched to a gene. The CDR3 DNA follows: TGCGCCAGCAGCTGGACAGGTGGTGTCGCCGGGGAGCTGTTTTTT. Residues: CASSWTGGVAGELFF.

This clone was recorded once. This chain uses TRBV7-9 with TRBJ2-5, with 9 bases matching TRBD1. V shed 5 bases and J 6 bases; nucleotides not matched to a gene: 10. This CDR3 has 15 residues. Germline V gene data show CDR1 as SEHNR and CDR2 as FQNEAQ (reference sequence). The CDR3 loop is CASSPPGTGTQTQYF. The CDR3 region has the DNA TGTGCCAGCAGCCCACCCGGGACAGGGACCCAGACCCAGTACTTC.

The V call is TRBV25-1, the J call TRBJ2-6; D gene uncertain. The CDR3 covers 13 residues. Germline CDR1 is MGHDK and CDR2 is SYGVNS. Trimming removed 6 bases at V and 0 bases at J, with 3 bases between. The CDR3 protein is CASRFSGANVLTF. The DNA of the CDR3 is TGTGCCAGCAGATTCTCTGGGGCCAACGTCCTGACTTTC.

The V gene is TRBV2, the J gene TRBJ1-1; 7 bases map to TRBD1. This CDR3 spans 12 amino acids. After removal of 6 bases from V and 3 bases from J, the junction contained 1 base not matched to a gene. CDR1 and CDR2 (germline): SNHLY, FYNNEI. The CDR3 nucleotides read TGTGCCAGCAGCGGGACAGACACTGAAGCTTTCTTT. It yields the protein CASSGTDTEAFF.

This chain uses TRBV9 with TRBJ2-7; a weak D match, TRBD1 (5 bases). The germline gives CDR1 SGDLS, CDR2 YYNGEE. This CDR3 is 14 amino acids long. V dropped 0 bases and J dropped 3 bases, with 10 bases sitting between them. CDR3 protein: CASSVGQTNYEQYF. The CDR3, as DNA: TGTGCCAGCAGCGTAGGACAGACAAACTACGAGCAGTACTTC.

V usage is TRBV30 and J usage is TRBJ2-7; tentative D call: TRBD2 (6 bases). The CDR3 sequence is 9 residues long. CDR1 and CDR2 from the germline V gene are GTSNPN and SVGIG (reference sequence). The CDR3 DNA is TGTGCCTGGAGCCCGGGGGAGCACGTC. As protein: CAWSPGEHV.

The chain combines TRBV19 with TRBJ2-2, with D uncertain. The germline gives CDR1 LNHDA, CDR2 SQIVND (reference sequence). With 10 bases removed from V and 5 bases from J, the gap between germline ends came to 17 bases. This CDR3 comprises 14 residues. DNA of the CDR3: TGTGCCACCTACTCCCAGGATAGGACCGGGGAGCTGTTTTTT. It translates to CATYSQDRTGELFF.

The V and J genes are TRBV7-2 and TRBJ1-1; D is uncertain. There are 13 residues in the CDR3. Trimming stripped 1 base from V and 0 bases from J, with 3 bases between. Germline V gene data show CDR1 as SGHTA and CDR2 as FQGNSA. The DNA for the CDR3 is TGTGCCAGCAGCTTAGAGGTGAACACTGAAGCTTTCTTT. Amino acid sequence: CASSLEVNTEAFF.

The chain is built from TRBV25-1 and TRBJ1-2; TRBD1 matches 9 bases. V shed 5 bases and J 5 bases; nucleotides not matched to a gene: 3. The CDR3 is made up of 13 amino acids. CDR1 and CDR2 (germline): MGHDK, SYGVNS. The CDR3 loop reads CASSIQGAYGYTF. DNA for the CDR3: TGTGCCAGCAGTATACAGGGGGCTTATGGCTACACCTTC.

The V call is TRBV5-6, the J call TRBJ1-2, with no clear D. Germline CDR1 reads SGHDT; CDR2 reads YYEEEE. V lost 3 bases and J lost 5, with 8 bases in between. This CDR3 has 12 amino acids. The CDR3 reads CASSSRPYGYTF. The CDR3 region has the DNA TGTGCCAGCAGCTCTAGACCTTATGGCTACACCTTC. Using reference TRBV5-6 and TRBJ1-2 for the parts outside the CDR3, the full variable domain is DAGVTQSPTHLIKTRGQQVTLRCSPKSGHDTVSWYQQALGQGPQFIFQYYEEEERQRGNFPDRFSGHQFPNYSSELNVNALLLGDSALYLCASSSRPYGYTFGSGTRLTVV.

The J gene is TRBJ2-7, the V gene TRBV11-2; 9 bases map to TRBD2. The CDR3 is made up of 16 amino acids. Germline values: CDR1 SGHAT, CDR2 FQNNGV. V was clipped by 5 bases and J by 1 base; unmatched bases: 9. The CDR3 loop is CASSLVSGGLSYEQYF. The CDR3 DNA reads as TGTGCCAGCAGCCTCGTTAGCGGGGGCTTGTCCTACGAGCAGTACTTC.

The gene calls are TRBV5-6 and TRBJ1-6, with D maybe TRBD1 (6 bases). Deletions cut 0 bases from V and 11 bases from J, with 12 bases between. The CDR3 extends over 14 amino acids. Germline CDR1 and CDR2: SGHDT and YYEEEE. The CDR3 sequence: CASSLGVQGPPLHF. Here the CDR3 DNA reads TGTGCCAGCAGCTTGGGGGTACAGGGTCCACCCCTCCACTTT. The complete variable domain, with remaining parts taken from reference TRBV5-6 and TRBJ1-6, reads DAGVTQSPTHLIKTRGQQVTLRCSPKSGHDTVSWYQQALGQGPQFIFQYYEEEERQRGNFPDRFSGHQFPNYSSELNVNALLLGDSALYLCASSLGVQGPPLHFGNGTRLTVT.

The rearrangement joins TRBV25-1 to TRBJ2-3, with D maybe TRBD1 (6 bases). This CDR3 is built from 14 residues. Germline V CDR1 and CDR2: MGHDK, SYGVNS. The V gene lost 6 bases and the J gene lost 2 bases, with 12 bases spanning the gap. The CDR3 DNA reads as TGTGCCAGCAGAGTCCGGGACACCACAGATACGCAGTATTTT. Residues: CASRVRDTTDTQYF.